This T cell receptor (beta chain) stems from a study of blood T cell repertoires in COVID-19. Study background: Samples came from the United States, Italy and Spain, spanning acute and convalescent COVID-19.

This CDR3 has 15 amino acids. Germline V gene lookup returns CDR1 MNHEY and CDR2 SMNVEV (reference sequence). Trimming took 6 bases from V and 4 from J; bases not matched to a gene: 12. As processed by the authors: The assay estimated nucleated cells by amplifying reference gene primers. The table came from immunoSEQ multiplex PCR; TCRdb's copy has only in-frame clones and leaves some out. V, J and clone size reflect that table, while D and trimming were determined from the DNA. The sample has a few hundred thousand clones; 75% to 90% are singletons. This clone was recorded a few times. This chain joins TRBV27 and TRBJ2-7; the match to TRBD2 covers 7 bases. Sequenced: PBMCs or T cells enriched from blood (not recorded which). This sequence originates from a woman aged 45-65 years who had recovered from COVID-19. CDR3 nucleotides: TGTGCCAGCAGACAAACTAGCGATTGGGCATACGAGCAGTACTTC. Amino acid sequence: CASRQTSDWAYEQYF.